This T cell receptor (beta chain) was identified during a study of monozygotic twins with inflammatory bowel disease. The CDR3 sequence is 15 residues long. Germline CDR1 KGHDR, CDR2 SFDVKD. To note about this clonotype: As yet, its antigen is unknown.

For every sample, eight separate reactions were used to make cDNA. TCRdb re-called the 5' RACE reads and gives one entry per CDR3 protein, without DNA. This repertoire comprises 150,000 to 200,000 distinct CDR3 sequences; its ten largest clones make up about 2.7%. Findings and caveats of the study: With inverse Simpson as the measure, TCRbeta diversity was lower in IBD patients than in healthy co-twins. Twin concordance left repertoire similarity unchanged, with limited power a possible explanation for this lack of difference. Evidence failed to back one strong IBD-linked signal or clonotype.

The rearrangement joins TRBV24-1 to TRBJ1-2; TCRdb's D call of TRBD1 is untestable without DNA. This TCR was recovered from a human donor with ulcerative colitis or Crohn's disease, or a healthy co-twin of an affected twin (not recorded which). Sequenced input: blood. Here the CDR3 reads CATSSTGQGDYGYTF.